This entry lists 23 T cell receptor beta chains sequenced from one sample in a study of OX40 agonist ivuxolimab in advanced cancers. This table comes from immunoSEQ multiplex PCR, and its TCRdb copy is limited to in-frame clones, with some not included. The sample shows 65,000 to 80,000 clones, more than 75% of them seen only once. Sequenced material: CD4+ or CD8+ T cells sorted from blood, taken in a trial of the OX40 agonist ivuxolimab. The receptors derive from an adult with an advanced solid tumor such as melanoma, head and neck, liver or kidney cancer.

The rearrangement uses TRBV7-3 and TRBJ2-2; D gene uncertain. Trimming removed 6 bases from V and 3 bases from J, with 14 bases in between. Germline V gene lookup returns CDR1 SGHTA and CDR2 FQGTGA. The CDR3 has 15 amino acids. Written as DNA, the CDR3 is TGTGCCAGCAGTTACATGGGCGTAGACACCGGGGAGCTGTTTTTT. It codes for CASSYMGVDTGELFF.

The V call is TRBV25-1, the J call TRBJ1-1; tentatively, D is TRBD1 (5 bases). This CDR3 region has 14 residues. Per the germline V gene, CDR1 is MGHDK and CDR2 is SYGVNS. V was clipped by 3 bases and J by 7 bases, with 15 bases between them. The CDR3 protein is CASSDSRQGDEAFF. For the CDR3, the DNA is TGTGCCAGCAGTGATAGCAGGCAGGGTGATGAAGCTTTCTTT.

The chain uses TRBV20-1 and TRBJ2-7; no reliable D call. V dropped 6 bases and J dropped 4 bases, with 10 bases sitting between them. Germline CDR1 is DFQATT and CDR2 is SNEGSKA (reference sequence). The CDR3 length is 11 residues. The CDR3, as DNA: TGCAGTGCAGCGACCGCGTACGAGCAGTACTTC. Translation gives CSAATAYEQYF.

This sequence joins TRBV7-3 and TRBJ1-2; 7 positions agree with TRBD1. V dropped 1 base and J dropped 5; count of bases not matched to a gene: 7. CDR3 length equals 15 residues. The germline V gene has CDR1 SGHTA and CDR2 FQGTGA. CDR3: CASSLMGDSFYGYTF. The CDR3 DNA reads TGTGCCAGCAGCTTAATGGGGGACAGTTTTTATGGCTACACCTTC.

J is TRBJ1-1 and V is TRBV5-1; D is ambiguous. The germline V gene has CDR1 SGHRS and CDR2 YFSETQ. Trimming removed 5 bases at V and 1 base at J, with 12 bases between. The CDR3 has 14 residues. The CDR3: CASSQGPTNTEAFF. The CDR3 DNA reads TGCGCCAGCAGTCAAGGACCCACGAACACTGAAGCTTTCTTT. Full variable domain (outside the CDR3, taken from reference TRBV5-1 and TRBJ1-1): KAGVTQTPRYLIKTRGQQVTLSCSPISGHRSVSWYQQTPGQGLQFLFEYFSETQRNKGNFPGRFSGRQFSNSRSEMNVSTLELGDSALYLCASSQGPTNTEAFFGQGTRLTVV.

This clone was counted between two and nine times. This chain's CDR3 is CASREGAKAGQRETQYF. For the CDR3, the DNA is TGCGCCAGCAGGGAGGGGGCGAAGGCGGGACAGAGAGAGACCCAGTACTTC. The chain employs TRBV5-1 and TRBJ2-5; the D gene is possibly TRBD1 (7 bases). V was pared by 5 bases and J by 4 bases, with 24 bases between. Germline assignment: CDR1 SGHRS and CDR2 YFSETQ. This CDR3 comprises 17 residues.

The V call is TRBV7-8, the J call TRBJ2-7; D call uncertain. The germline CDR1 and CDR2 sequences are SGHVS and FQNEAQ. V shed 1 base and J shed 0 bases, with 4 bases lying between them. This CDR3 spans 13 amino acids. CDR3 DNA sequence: TGTGCCAGCAGCTTAGTCTTCTCCTACGAGCAGTACTTC. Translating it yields CASSLVFSYEQYF.

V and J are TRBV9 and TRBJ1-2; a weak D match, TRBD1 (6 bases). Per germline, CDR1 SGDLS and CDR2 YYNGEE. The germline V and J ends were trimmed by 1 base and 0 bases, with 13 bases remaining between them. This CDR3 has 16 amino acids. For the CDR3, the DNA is TGTGCCAGCAGCGTACAATCGGGGACACCTAACTATGGCTACACCTTC. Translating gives CASSVQSGTPNYGYTF.

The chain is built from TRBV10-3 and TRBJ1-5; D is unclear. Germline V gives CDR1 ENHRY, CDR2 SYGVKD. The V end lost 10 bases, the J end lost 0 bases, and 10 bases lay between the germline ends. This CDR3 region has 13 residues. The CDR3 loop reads CATGKDSNQPQHF. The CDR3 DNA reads TGTGCCACCGGAAAGGATAGCAATCAGCCCCAGCATTTT.

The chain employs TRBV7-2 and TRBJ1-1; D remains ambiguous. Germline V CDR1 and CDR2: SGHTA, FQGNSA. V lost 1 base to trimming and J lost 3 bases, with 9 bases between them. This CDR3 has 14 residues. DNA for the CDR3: TGTGCCAGCAGCTTAGTTACCGAGTACACTGAAGCTTTCTTT. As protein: CASSLVTEYTEAFF.

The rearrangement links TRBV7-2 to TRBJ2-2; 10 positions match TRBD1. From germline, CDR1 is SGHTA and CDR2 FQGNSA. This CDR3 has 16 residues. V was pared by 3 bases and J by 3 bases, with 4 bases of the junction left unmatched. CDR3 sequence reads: CASSFRDRGYTGELFF. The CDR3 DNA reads TGTGCCAGCAGCTTCAGGGACAGGGGATACACCGGGGAGCTGTTTTTT. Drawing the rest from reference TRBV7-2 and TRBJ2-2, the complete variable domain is GAGVSQSPSNKVTEKGKDVELRCDPISGHTALYWYRQSLGQGLEFLIYFQGNSAPDKSGLPSDRFSAERTGGSVSTLTIQRTQQEDSAVYLCASSFRDRGYTGELFFGEGSRLTVL.

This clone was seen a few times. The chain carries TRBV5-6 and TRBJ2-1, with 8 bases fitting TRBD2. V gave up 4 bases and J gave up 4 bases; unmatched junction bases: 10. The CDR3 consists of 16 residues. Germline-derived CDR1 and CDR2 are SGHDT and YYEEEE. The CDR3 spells CASSLGGLAGYNEQFF. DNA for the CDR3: TGTGCCAGCAGCCTGGGGGGCCTAGCGGGTTACAATGAGCAGTTCTTC.

CDR3: CASSFSILRGYEQYF. CDR3 DNA sequence: TGTGCCAGCAGCTTTTCGATCCTTCGGGGCTACGAGCAGTACTTC. V and J are TRBV5-8 and TRBJ2-7; TRBD2 might be the D (5 bases). V was cut by 2 bases and J by 3 bases, with 15 bases left in between. The CDR3 length is 15 residues. Germline V lookup: CDR1 SGHTS, CDR2 YDEGEE.

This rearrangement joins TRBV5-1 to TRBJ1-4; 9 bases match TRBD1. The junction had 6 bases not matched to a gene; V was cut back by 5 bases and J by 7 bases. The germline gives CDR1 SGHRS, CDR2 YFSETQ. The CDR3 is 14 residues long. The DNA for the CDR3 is TGCGCCAGCAGTTATACGGGACAGGGTGAAAAACTGTTTTTT. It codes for CASSYTGQGEKLFF.

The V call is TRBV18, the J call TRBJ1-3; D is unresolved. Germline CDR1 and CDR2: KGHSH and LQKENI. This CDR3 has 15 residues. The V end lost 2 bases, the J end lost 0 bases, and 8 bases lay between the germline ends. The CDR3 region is CASSPSSSSGNTIYF. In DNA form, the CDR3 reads TGTGCCAGCTCACCAAGTTCGTCCTCTGGAAACACCATATATTTT. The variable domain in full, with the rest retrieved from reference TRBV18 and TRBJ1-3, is NAGVMQNPRHLVRRRGQEARLRCSPMKGHSHVYWYRQLPEEGLKFMVYLQKENIIDESGMPKERFSAEFPKEGPSILRIQQVVRGDSAAYFCASSPSSSSGNTIYFGEGSWLTVV.

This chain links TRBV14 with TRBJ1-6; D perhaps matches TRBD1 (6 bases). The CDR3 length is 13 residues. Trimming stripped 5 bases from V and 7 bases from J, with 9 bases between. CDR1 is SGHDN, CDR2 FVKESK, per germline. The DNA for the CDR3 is TGTGCCAGCAGCATAGGGGGAAATTCACCCCTCCACTTT. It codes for CASSIGGNSPLHF.

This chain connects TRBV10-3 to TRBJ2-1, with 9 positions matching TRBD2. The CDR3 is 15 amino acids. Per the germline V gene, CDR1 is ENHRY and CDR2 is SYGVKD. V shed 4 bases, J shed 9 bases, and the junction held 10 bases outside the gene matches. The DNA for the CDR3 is TGTGCCATCAGTGCACTGGCGGGAGGGCCCTTTGAGCAGTTCTTC. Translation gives CAISALAGGPFEQFF.

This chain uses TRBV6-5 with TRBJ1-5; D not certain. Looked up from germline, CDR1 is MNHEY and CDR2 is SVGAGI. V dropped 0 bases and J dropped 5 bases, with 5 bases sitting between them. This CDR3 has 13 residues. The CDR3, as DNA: TGTGCCAGCAGTTACTCAGAAGATCAGCCCCAGCATTTT. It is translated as CASSYSEDQPQHF.

CDR3 bases: TGCGCCAGCAGCACTCTCGGGACAGGGTGGAACAATGAGCAGTTCTTC. Amino acid sequence: CASSTLGTGWNNEQFF. The V call is TRBV5-1, the J call TRBJ2-1, with 9 bases fitting TRBD1. CDR1 is SGHRS, CDR2 YFSETQ, per germline. This CDR3 has 16 residues. V lost 4 bases, J lost 5 bases, and 10 bases stayed unmatched.

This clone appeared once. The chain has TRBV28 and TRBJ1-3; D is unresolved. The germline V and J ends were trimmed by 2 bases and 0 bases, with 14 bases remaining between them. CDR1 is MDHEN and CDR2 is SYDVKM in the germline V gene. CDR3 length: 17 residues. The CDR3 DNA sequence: TGTGCCAGCAGTTTAGGTCCGACCCTACTCTCTGGAAACACCATATATTTT. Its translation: CASSLGPTLLSGNTIYF.

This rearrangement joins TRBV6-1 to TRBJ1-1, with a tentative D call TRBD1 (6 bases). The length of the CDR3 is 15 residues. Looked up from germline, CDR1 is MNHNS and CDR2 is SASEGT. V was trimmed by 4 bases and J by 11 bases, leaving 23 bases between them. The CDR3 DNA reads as TGTGCCAGCAGTGCGAGGACCGGGGGCATCGGAGGGGCTTTCTTT. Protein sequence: CASSARTGGIGGAFF.

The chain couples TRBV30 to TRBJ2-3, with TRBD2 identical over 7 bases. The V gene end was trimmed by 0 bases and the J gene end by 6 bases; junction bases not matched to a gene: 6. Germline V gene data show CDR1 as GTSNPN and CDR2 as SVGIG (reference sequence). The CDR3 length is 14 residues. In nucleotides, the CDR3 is TGTGCCTGGAGTGTACTAGCGATAGGGGATACGCAGTATTTT. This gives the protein CAWSVLAIGDTQYF.

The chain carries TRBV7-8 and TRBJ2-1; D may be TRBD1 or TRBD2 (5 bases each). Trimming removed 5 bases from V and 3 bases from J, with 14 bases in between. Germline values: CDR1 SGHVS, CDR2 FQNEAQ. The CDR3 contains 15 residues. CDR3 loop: CASSTGTGFYNEQFF. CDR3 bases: TGTGCCAGCAGCACCGGGACGGGATTCTACAATGAGCAGTTCTTC.